These T cell receptor beta chains were read from a single sample in a study of T-cell memory formation after mild COVID-19. TCRdb re-called the 5' RACE reads through MiXCR, storing one row per CDR3 protein. Seen here are 400,000 to 500,000 distinct CDR3 sequences, 18% observed once, and the top ten hold 20% to 25%. Material: PBMCs or a T cell subset sorted from them (not recorded which). These receptors were obtained from a man between 18 and 29 years old who had mild COVID-19 (a few samples of this study predate the infection). Cell type and time point are not known. CDR3s include the opening cysteine and the closing phenylalanine or tryptophan. The D gene is left open where the match is weak. Clone size, where shown, is once, few, many, or a class for clones that have expanded.

v_call: TRBV6-6
d_call: -
j_call: TRBJ1-2
clone_size: -
cdr3_aa: CASSYSSNNLGYTF
cdr3_nt: TGTGCCAGCAGTTACTCGTCGAACAACCTTGGATACACCTTC

v_call: TRBV7-2
d_call: -
j_call: TRBJ1-1
clone_size: -
cdr3_aa: CASSPRGGGTEAFF
cdr3_nt: TGTGCCAGCAGCCCAAGGGGTGGGGGCACTGAAGCTTTCTTT

v_call: TRBV27
d_call: -
j_call: TRBJ2-3
clone_size: -
cdr3_aa: CASSWSPTIGTQYF
cdr3_nt: TGTGCCAGCAGTTGGTCGCCGACGATAGGTACGCAGTATTTT

v_call: TRBV12-3/TRBV12-4
d_call: TRBD2
j_call: TRBJ2-3
clone_size: -
cdr3_aa: CASSFWRLAGFTDTQYF
cdr3_nt: TGTGCCAGCAGTTTTTGGCGGCTAGCGGGGTTCACAGATACGCAGTATTTT

v_call: TRBV11-2
d_call: -
j_call: TRBJ1-2
clone_size: -
cdr3_aa: CASSLDLRKGYTF
cdr3_nt: TGTGCCAGCAGCTTAGACCTAAGAAAGGGCTACACCTTC

v_call: TRBV5-1
d_call: TRBD1
j_call: TRBJ2-2
clone_size: -
cdr3_aa: CASSLYQGAPRELFF
cdr3_nt: TGCGCCAGCAGCTTGTACCAGGGGGCGCCCAGGGAGCTGTTTTTT

v_call: TRBV5-1
d_call: -
j_call: TRBJ1-1
clone_size: few
cdr3_aa: CASSLAAGSYPEAFF
cdr3_nt: TGCGCCAGCAGCTTGGCCGCAGGGAGTTACCCTGAAGCTTTCTTT

v_call: TRBV7-2
d_call: -
j_call: TRBJ1-1
clone_size: -
cdr3_aa: CASSLEGAAEAFF
cdr3_nt: TGTGCCAGCAGCTTAGAGGGAGCGGCTGAAGCTTTCTTT

v_call: TRBV7-9
d_call: -
j_call: TRBJ1-2
clone_size: few
cdr3_aa: CASSLASHHQMRGYTF
cdr3_nt: TGTGCCAGCAGCTTAGCGAGCCATCACCAGATGCGGGGCTACACCTTC

v_call: TRBV6-5
d_call: -
j_call: TRBJ2-6
clone_size: -
cdr3_aa: CASSYAGGSGDNVLTF
cdr3_nt: TGTGCCAGCAGTTACGCAGGAGGCTCTGGGGACAACGTCCTGACTTTC

v_call: TRBV9
d_call: TRBD2
j_call: TRBJ2-1
clone_size: few
cdr3_aa: CASSVGGGVGEQFF
cdr3_nt: TGTGCCAGCAGCGTGGGCGGGGGGGTAGGTGAGCAGTTCTTC

v_call: TRBV29-1
d_call: -
j_call: TRBJ2-5
clone_size: few
cdr3_aa: CSVENRLETQYF
cdr3_nt: TGCAGCGTTGAGAATAGGCTAGAGACCCAGTACTTC

v_call: TRBV4-3
d_call: -
j_call: TRBJ1-2
clone_size: few
cdr3_aa: CASSQDPPGRGEGYTF
cdr3_nt: TGCGCCAGCAGCCAAGACCCCCCGGGACGCGGAGAGGGCTACACCTTC

v_call: TRBV10-3
d_call: TRBD2
j_call: TRBJ2-1
clone_size: few
cdr3_aa: CAISDVAGGRNEQFF
cdr3_nt: TGTGCCATCAGTGATGTAGCGGGGGGGCGCAATGAGCAGTTCTTC

v_call: TRBV25-1
d_call: -
j_call: TRBJ2-1
clone_size: few
cdr3_aa: CASSPGVHYNEQFF
cdr3_nt: TGTGCCAGCTCCCCCGGGGTCCACTACAATGAGCAGTTCTTC

v_call: TRBV4-1
d_call: TRBD1
j_call: TRBJ2-1
clone_size: -
cdr3_aa: CASSQGIGTGANEQFF
cdr3_nt: TGCGCCAGCAGCCAGGGTATCGGGACAGGGGCCAATGAGCAGTTCTTC

v_call: TRBV30
d_call: TRBD2
j_call: TRBJ2-1
clone_size: few
cdr3_aa: CASPRASGGANEQFF
cdr3_nt: TGTGCCTCCCCCAGGGCTAGCGGGGGGGCTAATGAGCAGTTCTTC

v_call: TRBV7-2
d_call: TRBD2
j_call: TRBJ2-2
clone_size: -
cdr3_aa: CASRPQLAGNTGELFF
cdr3_nt: TGTGCCAGCAGGCCCCAACTAGCGGGGAACACCGGGGAGCTGTTTTTT

v_call: TRBV9
d_call: -
j_call: TRBJ2-7
clone_size: -
cdr3_aa: CASSEGTWGSYEQYF
cdr3_nt: TGTGCCAGCAGCGAGGGGACATGGGGCTCCTACGAGCAGTACTTC

v_call: TRBV7-8
d_call: -
j_call: TRBJ2-2
clone_size: few
cdr3_aa: CASSLDRALADTGELFF
cdr3_nt: TGTGCCAGCAGCTTAGACAGGGCACTTGCTGACACCGGGGAGCTGTTTTTT

v_call: TRBV27
d_call: -
j_call: TRBJ2-7
clone_size: few
cdr3_aa: CASRGTGTIPHEQYF
cdr3_nt: TGTGCCAGCCGAGGCACCGGGACAATCCCCCACGAGCAGTACTTC

v_call: TRBV11-2
d_call: -
j_call: TRBJ2-7
clone_size: few
cdr3_aa: CASSLGFGGTTLVDEQYF
cdr3_nt: TGTGCCAGCAGCTTAGGGTTCGGTGGCACGACCCTTGTGGACGAGCAGTACTTC

v_call: TRBV11-2
d_call: -
j_call: TRBJ2-5
clone_size: many
cdr3_aa: CASSTGVQETQYF
cdr3_nt: TGTGCCAGCAGCACCGGGGTCCAAGAGACCCAGTACTTC

v_call: TRBV7-2
d_call: TRBD1
j_call: TRBJ2-4
clone_size: -
cdr3_aa: CASSLGTGVAKNIQYF
cdr3_nt: TGTGCCAGCAGCCTCGGGACAGGGGTAGCCAAAAACATTCAGTACTTC

v_call: TRBV18
d_call: -
j_call: TRBJ1-1
clone_size: -
cdr3_aa: CASSRRGGTAMNTEAFF
cdr3_nt: TGTGCCAGCTCCCGAAGAGGGGGGACGGCTATGAACACTGAAGCTTTCTTT

v_call: TRBV7-2
d_call: -
j_call: TRBJ2-7
clone_size: -
cdr3_aa: CASSPSRGDWHEQYF
cdr3_nt: TGTGCCAGCAGCCCATCAAGGGGGGACTGGCACGAGCAGTACTTC

v_call: TRBV7-2
d_call: TRBD2
j_call: TRBJ2-3
clone_size: -
cdr3_aa: CASSPALGLAGGTQYF
cdr3_nt: TGTGCCAGCAGCCCCGCCTTGGGACTAGCGGGGGGAACGCAGTATTTT

v_call: TRBV23-1
d_call: TRBD1
j_call: TRBJ1-1
clone_size: few
cdr3_aa: CASSPPIWDRMNTEAFF
cdr3_nt: TGCGCCAGCAGTCCCCCAATTTGGGACAGGATGAACACTGAAGCTTTCTTT

v_call: TRBV20-1
d_call: TRBD2
j_call: TRBJ2-1
clone_size: many
cdr3_aa: CSALPGGTALSEQFF
cdr3_nt: TGCAGTGCTCTTCCCGGGGGGACCGCTCTCTCTGAGCAGTTCTTC

v_call: TRBV7-9
d_call: -
j_call: TRBJ2-4
clone_size: -
cdr3_aa: CASSFRDTLNIQYF
cdr3_nt: TGTGCCAGCAGCTTTAGGGACACGTTAAACATTCAGTACTTC

v_call: TRBV7-2
d_call: -
j_call: TRBJ2-2
clone_size: -
cdr3_aa: CASSSLVGATGELFF
cdr3_nt: TGTGCCAGCAGCTCGCTCGTAGGGGCCACCGGGGAGCTGTTTTTT

v_call: TRBV18
d_call: -
j_call: TRBJ2-1
clone_size: -
cdr3_aa: CASSPLQEGNEQFF
cdr3_nt: TGTGCCAGCTCACCATTGCAGGAGGGCAATGAGCAGTTCTTC

v_call: TRBV20-1
d_call: TRBD1
j_call: TRBJ1-1
clone_size: few
cdr3_aa: CSATQHRGTEAFF
cdr3_nt: TGCAGTGCTACTCAACACAGGGGGACTGAAGCTTTCTTT

v_call: TRBV7-9
d_call: -
j_call: TRBJ1-1
clone_size: -
cdr3_aa: CASSLGQHEAFF
cdr3_nt: TGTGCCAGCAGCTTAGGACAGCATGAAGCTTTCTTT

v_call: TRBV12-3/TRBV12-4
d_call: -
j_call: TRBJ2-3
clone_size: -
cdr3_aa: CASSLDRASTDTQYF
cdr3_nt: TGTGCCAGCAGTTTAGACAGAGCTAGCACAGATACGCAGTATTTT

v_call: TRBV20-1
d_call: -
j_call: TRBJ1-1
clone_size: few
cdr3_aa: CSASTVEAFF
cdr3_nt: TGCAGTGCATCGACAGTTGAAGCTTTCTTT

v_call: TRBV27
d_call: -
j_call: TRBJ2-7
clone_size: -
cdr3_aa: CASSLYGEQYF
cdr3_nt: TGTGCCAGCAGTTTATACGGCGAGCAGTACTTC

v_call: TRBV20-1
d_call: -
j_call: TRBJ2-3
clone_size: few
cdr3_aa: CSAREADTDTQYF
cdr3_nt: TGCAGTGCTCGCGAGGCCGACACAGATACGCAGTATTTT

v_call: TRBV27
d_call: -
j_call: TRBJ1-2
clone_size: many
cdr3_aa: CASSSQGIGQGYTF
cdr3_nt: TGTGCCAGCAGTTCCCAGGGGATAGGTCAGGGCTACACCTTC

v_call: TRBV7-7
d_call: TRBD2
j_call: TRBJ2-3
clone_size: few
cdr3_aa: CASSLGEGPDTQYF
cdr3_nt: TGTGCCAGCAGCTTGGGGGAGGGCCCAGATACGCAGTATTTT

v_call: TRBV7-2
d_call: -
j_call: TRBJ1-1
clone_size: once
cdr3_aa: CASSAWTNTEAFF
cdr3_nt: TGTGCCAGCAGCGCCTGGACTAACACTGAAGCTTTCTTT

v_call: TRBV9
d_call: -
j_call: TRBJ1-2
clone_size: -
cdr3_aa: CASSLDHNYGYTF
cdr3_nt: TGTGCCAGCAGCTTAGACCATAACTATGGCTACACCTTC

v_call: TRBV29-1
d_call: -
j_call: TRBJ2-5
clone_size: -
cdr3_aa: CSVEQGPLWGETQYF
cdr3_nt: TGCAGCGTTGAGCAGGGCCCCTTATGGGGAGAGACCCAGTACTTC

v_call: TRBV5-4
d_call: -
j_call: TRBJ2-2
clone_size: -
cdr3_aa: CASSLGREWTGELFF
cdr3_nt: TGTGCCAGCAGCTTGGGCCGGGAGTGGACCGGGGAGCTGTTTTTT

v_call: TRBV11-3
d_call: -
j_call: TRBJ1-1
clone_size: -
cdr3_aa: CASSLDWPNTEAFF
cdr3_nt: TGTGCCAGCAGCTTAGATTGGCCGAACACTGAAGCTTTCTTT

v_call: TRBV5-6
d_call: -
j_call: TRBJ2-2
clone_size: -
cdr3_aa: CASSLLSLTGELFF
cdr3_nt: TGTGCCAGCAGCTTGTTGAGTCTCACCGGGGAGCTGTTTTTT

v_call: TRBV7-8
d_call: TRBD1
j_call: TRBJ2-3
clone_size: -
cdr3_aa: CASSPLSGGKTDTQYF
cdr3_nt: TGTGCCAGCAGCCCGCTTTCAGGGGGCAAGACAGATACGCAGTATTTT

v_call: TRBV6-1
d_call: -
j_call: TRBJ1-2
clone_size: few
cdr3_aa: CASRSVGSRDYGYTF
cdr3_nt: TGTGCCAGCAGGTCGGTCGGGTCCAGGGATTACGGCTACACCTTC

v_call: TRBV9
d_call: TRBD1
j_call: TRBJ2-7
clone_size: -
cdr3_aa: CASSVDLSGGTYEQYF
cdr3_nt: TGTGCCAGCAGCGTAGACTTGTCAGGGGGTACCTACGAGCAGTACTTC

v_call: TRBV7-3
d_call: -
j_call: TRBJ2-7
clone_size: once
cdr3_aa: CASSLSPTGNSYEQYF
cdr3_nt: TGTGCCAGCAGCTTATCGCCTACCGGGAACTCCTACGAGCAGTACTTC

v_call: TRBV24-1
d_call: TRBD2
j_call: TRBJ2-3
clone_size: many
cdr3_aa: CATSETTSGGSRTDTQYF
cdr3_nt: TGTGCCACCAGTGAAACGACTAGCGGGGGATCCCGCACAGATACGCAGTATTTT

v_call: TRBV20-1
d_call: TRBD2
j_call: TRBJ2-1
clone_size: few
cdr3_aa: CSASPRGTPSYNEQFF
cdr3_nt: TGCAGTGCTAGTCCGCGGGGGACCCCCTCCTACAATGAGCAGTTCTTC

v_call: TRBV6-5
d_call: -
j_call: TRBJ1-1
clone_size: many
cdr3_aa: CASSRGETEAFF
cdr3_nt: TGTGCCAGCAGTAGGGGCGAGACTGAAGCTTTCTTT

v_call: TRBV19
d_call: -
j_call: TRBJ2-3
clone_size: few
cdr3_aa: CASRFRGTDTQYF
cdr3_nt: TGTGCCAGTAGATTTAGGGGCACAGATACGCAGTATTTT

v_call: TRBV5-1
d_call: -
j_call: TRBJ1-1
clone_size: few
cdr3_aa: CASQDYREHTEAFF
cdr3_nt: TGCGCCAGCCAAGATTACAGGGAACACACTGAAGCTTTCTTT